A selection of T cell receptor beta chains follows, all from one sample in a study of metastatic and nonmetastatic thyroid tumors. TCRdb reassembled clones from the PCR reads with MiXCR. The repertoire has around 30,000 clones, 20% to 25% of them found once; the top ten carry approximately 3%. Input material: tumor tissue. The receptor set was obtained from a male donor with papillary thyroid cancer or a benign thyroid nodule (not recorded which). Some clones in this sample may be carry-over from other donors' samples. Both conserved end residues are part of each CDR3. The D gene is left open where the match is weak. The size field is filled for only some rows; it gives once, few, many or a size class.

>TRBJ2-7|.|.|TRBV20-1
TGCAGTGCTAGAGGGACCGACGAGCAGTACTTC
CSARGTDEQYF
>TRBJ2-2|.|.|TRBV28
TGTGCCAGCATGGGTGACACCTGGGAGCTGTTTTTT
CASMGDTWELFF
>TRBJ1-1|many|.|TRBV27
TGTGCCAGCGCGGGCCACGCAACCGCTGAAGCTTTCTTT
CASAGHATAEAFF
>TRBJ1-5|many|.|TRBV7-8
TGTGCCAGCAGCTTGGGCGGGGGAAACCAGCCCCAGCATTTT
CASSLGGGNQPQHF
>TRBJ1-1|medium-sized|TRBD1|TRBV28
TGTGCCAGCAGTTTGGGAGCCGGGACAGGGAACACTGAAGCTTTCTTT
CASSLGAGTGNTEAFF
>TRBJ2-6|many|.|TRBV7-2
TGTGCCAGCAGCTTAGCGGGGGTCGGGGCCAACGTCCTGACTTTC
CASSLAGVGANVLTF
>TRBJ2-4|many|TRBD1|TRBV6-2/TRBV6-3
TGTGCCAGCAGCCGGACACAGGGGGCGGGAAACATTCAGTACTTC
CASSRTQGAGNIQYF
>TRBJ2-7|medium-sized|.|TRBV7-6
TGTGCCAGCAGCTCTGGTCACGAGCAGTACTTC
CASSSGHEQYF
>TRBJ2-1|.|TRBD2|TRBV25-1
TGCGCCAGCAGCGGGACTAGCGGGAGGGCCCGGGTATACAATGGGCAGTTCTTC
CASSGTSGRARVYNGQFF
>TRBJ2-2|many|.|TRBV7-6
TGTGCCAGCAGCCCCATGAACACCGGGGAGCTGTTTTTT
CASSPMNTGELFF
>TRBJ2-7|few|.|TRBV27
TGTTTCATCAGTTTACAGGGCGTCGGCTACGAGCAGTACTTC
CFISLQGVGYEQYF
>TRBJ1-2|many|TRBD1|TRBV11-2
TGTGCCAGCAGCTTACCCACAGGGGCTGGGAATGGCTACACCTTC
CASSLPTGAGNGYTF
>TRBJ1-2|many|TRBD1|TRBV12-3/TRBV12-4
TGTGCCAGCAGTAGGGACAGCCTCTCCGGCTACACCTTC
CASSRDSLSGYTF
>TRBJ2-7|medium-sized|TRBD1|TRBV6-1
TGTGCCAGCAGACTGACAGGGCAAACCTACGAGCAGTACTTC
CASRLTGQTYEQYF
>TRBJ2-3|medium-sized|TRBD2|TRBV19
TGTGCCAGTAGTATAGATATGGCGGGAGTCGGTTTTGGAGATACGCAGTATTTT
CASSIDMAGVGFGDTQYF
>TRBJ2-3|many|TRBD1|TRBV6-1
TGTGCCATTGGACAGGGGCTCACAGATACGCAGTATTTT
CAIGQGLTDTQYF
>TRBJ1-1|many|.|TRBV15
TGTGCCACCAGCAGAGATGGCAGGCTCACTGAAGCTTTCTTT
CATSRDGRLTEAFF
>TRBJ2-7|few|.|TRBV12-3/TRBV12-4
TGTGCCAGCAGTTTACAGGGGTGGGGGCAGTACTTC
CASSLQGWGQYF
>TRBJ1-1|few|TRBD1|TRBV28
TGTGCCAGCAGTTTAGGGTCTCGCCGAGACAGGGGAGGGTACACTGAAGCTTTCTTT
CASSLGSRRDRGGYTEAFF
>TRBJ2-1|many|TRBD2|TRBV20-1
TGCAGTGCTAGCCTCAGCGGGAGGGCCTACAATGAGCAGTTCTTC
CSASLSGRAYNEQFF
>TRBJ2-1|many|TRBD2|TRBV15
TGTGCCACCAGCAGAGCGCCGGGAGGGCGCAATGAGCAGTTCTTC
CATSRAPGGRNEQFF
>TRBJ1-2|many|TRBD1|TRBV20-1
TGCAGTGCTACGAGGACAGGGGGGACCTATGGCTACACCTTC
CSATRTGGTYGYTF
>TRBJ2-6|many|.|TRBV27
TGTGCCAGCAGACCCCGTGGGGCCAACGTCCTGACTTTC
CASRPRGANVLTF
>TRBJ1-2|.|.|TRBV25-1
TGTGCCAGCAGTGATATAGGGGCTAACTATGGCTACACCTTC
CASSDIGANYGYTF
>TRBJ2-3|many|.|TRBV12-5
TGTGCTAGTGGTTTGAGTGGCGGAAGCACAGATACGCAGTATTTT
CASGLSGGSTDTQYF
>TRBJ2-3|many|TRBD2|TRBV24-1
TGTGCCACCAGTGATCCTGGGACTAGCGGGAGGAGGGATACGCAGTATTTT
CATSDPGTSGRRDTQYF
>TRBJ2-1|many|.|TRBV7-9
TGTGCCAGCAGCCTAACCTTAGGAAATGAGCAGTTCTTC
CASSLTLGNEQFF
>TRBJ1-4|many|TRBD1|TRBV3-1
TGTGCCAGCAGCCCCCAGGGGGGGCTTGAAAAACTGTTTTTT
CASSPQGGLEKLFF
>TRBJ1-6|many|TRBD1|TRBV9
TGTGCCAGCAGCGGGGACAGCGATTATTCACCCCTCCACTTT
CASSGDSDYSPLHF
>TRBJ2-7|few|TRBD1|TRBV19
TGTGCCAGTAGTATAGGACAGGGTGTTACCTACGAGCAGTACTTC
CASSIGQGVTYEQYF
>TRBJ2-2|.|.|TRBV5-1
TGCGCCAGCAGCCTTGGCTGGGTTACCTGGGAGCTGTTTTTT
CASSLGWVTWELFF
>TRBJ1-2|.|.|TRBV19
TGTGCCAGTTCCCGGGGTCGTCAGCCCAGCTACACCTTC
CASSRGRQPSYTF
>TRBJ2-3|few|TRBD2|TRBV4-2
TGTGCCAGCAGCAGGGGACTAGCGGGAGTGGCGGGTACGCAGTATTTT
CASSRGLAGVAGTQYF
>TRBJ1-3|many|.|TRBV3-1
TGTGCCAGCCGGGGTACCAGCTACTCTGGAAACACCATATATTTT
CASRGTSYSGNTIYF